These 10 T cell receptor beta chains share one sample of origin, sequenced in a study of T cells in narcolepsy. The data were produced by immunoSEQ multiplex PCR, yet TCRdb's version contains in-frame clones alone and is incomplete. Found here are 20,000 to 25,000 clones, approximately 82% of them singletons; the top ten hold about 4%. The source material was memory (CD45RA-) CD4+ T cells from blood. These receptors were taken from a human donor in good health.

Worth noting for this clone: Other DNA sequences within the sample encode an identical CDR3. The chain combines TRBV5-1 with TRBJ2-3; the match to TRBD2 covers 7 bases. V was clipped by 0 bases and J by 6 bases; unmatched bases: 7. Germline V gene lookup returns CDR1 SGHRS and CDR2 YFSETQ. CDR3 length: 15 amino acids. The chain's CDR3 is CASSLVAGTRDTQYF. The CDR3, as DNA: TGCGCCAGCAGCTTGGTAGCGGGCACCCGGGATACGCAGTATTTT.

This rearrangement joins TRBV5-6 to TRBJ2-4; D remains unclear. This CDR3 contains 15 residues. V lost 2 bases and J 0 bases, leaving 9 bases between the germline ends. Germline CDR1 reads SGHDT; CDR2 reads YYEEEE. The CDR3: CASSFTGEAKNIQYF. CDR3 bases: TGTGCCAGCAGCTTTACGGGCGAAGCCAAAAACATTCAGTACTTC.

The V call is TRBV6-4, the J call TRBJ1-1, with no clear D. The ends were cut back, 7 bases at V and 1 base at J, with 22 bases in the middle. Germline V gives CDR1 MRHNA, CDR2 SNTAGT. This CDR3 has 17 residues. The CDR3: CASTIPGSHRGNTEAFF. The CDR3 bases are TGTGCCAGCACCATCCCGGGATCTCATAGAGGGAACACTGAAGCTTTCTTT.

V usage is TRBV10-3 and J usage is TRBJ2-7; TRBD2 agrees at 11 bases. CDR3 size: 14 residues. Per the germline V gene, CDR1 is ENHRY and CDR2 is SYGVKD. V was pared by 5 bases and J by 1 base, with 1 base of the junction left unmatched. The CDR3 region is CAISRLAGSYEQYF. For the CDR3, the DNA is TGTGCCATCAGTCGACTAGCGGGGTCCTACGAGCAGTACTTC.

This clone was seen just once. V usage is TRBV7-2 and J usage is TRBJ2-3; 7 bases are shared with TRBD2. V shed 5 bases and J 4 bases; nucleotides not matched to a gene: 6. This CDR3 spans 14 amino acids. Looked up from germline, CDR1 is SGHTA and CDR2 is FQGNSA. In DNA form, the CDR3 reads TGTGCCAGCAGCCAACGGGGGAGGGCAGATACGCAGTATTTT. Protein sequence: CASSQRGRADTQYF.

The chain combines TRBV5-1 with TRBJ2-7; 9 nucleotides line up with TRBD1. V lost 3 bases and J lost 0; bases outside the gene matches: 1. The V gene's germline CDR1 is SGHRS and CDR2 YFSETQ. The CDR3 runs 14 residues. The CDR3 region is CASSSGQGSYEQYF. Written as DNA, the CDR3 is TGCGCCAGCAGCTCGGGACAGGGCTCCTACGAGCAGTACTTC.

The gene calls are TRBV9 and TRBJ1-4; D perhaps matches TRBD1 (5 bases). This CDR3 has 16 residues. The V end was cut by 0 bases, the J end by 10 bases, with 19 bases between. Germline values: CDR1 SGDLS, CDR2 YYNGEE. The CDR3 loop is CASSVAVGGEGGKLFF. CDR3 coding DNA: TGTGCCAGCAGCGTAGCTGTGGGGGGGGAAGGAGGAAAACTGTTTTTT.

V is TRBV29-1 and J is TRBJ2-7; 7 bases fit TRBD1. The ends lost 4 bases at V and 6 bases at J; junction bases unmatched: 6. The germline gives CDR1 SQVTM, CDR2 ANQGSEA. The CDR3 totals 12 residues. The CDR3 bases are TGCAGCGTTGTTGGACAGGCTTCCGAGCAGTACTTC. This translates into CSVVGQASEQYF.

V is TRBV11-2 and J is TRBJ1-1; D is unresolved. Germline V gene lookup returns CDR1 SGHAT and CDR2 FQNNGV. Trimming cost V 1 base and J 3 bases, with 6 bases left between them. The CDR3 is 13 amino acids. Here the CDR3 reads CASSLVSDTEAFF. CDR3 in DNA: TGTGCCAGCAGCTTAGTATCGGACACTGAAGCTTTCTTT.

The sample holds a few counts of this clone. V usage is TRBV13 and J usage is TRBJ2-5, with D unclear. The J call could be wrong; TRBJ2-7 is a better fit for the DNA end. This CDR3 has 14 residues. Germline CDR1 is PRHDT and CDR2 is FYEKMQ (reference sequence). The CDR3 reads CASSPAIWADEQYF. The DNA for the CDR3 is TGTGCCAGCAGCCCAGCTATATGGGCCGACGAGCAGTACTTC.